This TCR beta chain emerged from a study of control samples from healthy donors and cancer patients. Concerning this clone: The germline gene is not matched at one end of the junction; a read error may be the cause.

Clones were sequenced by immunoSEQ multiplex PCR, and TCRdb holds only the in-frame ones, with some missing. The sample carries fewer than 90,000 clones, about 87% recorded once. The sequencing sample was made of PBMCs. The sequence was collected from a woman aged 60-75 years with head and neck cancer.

CDR3 protein: CASSLSYSTSGRDDTRELFF. The CDR3 coding sequence is TGTGCCAGCAGTTTATCGTATTCGACTAGCGGGAGGGATGACACCCGGGAGCTGTTTTTT. The V and J genes are TRBV28 and TRBJ2-2; 14 nucleotides line up with TRBD2. Germline V lookup: CDR1 MDHEN, CDR2 SYDVKM. The CDR3 runs to 20 residues.